These 26 T cell receptor beta chains came from one sample sequenced in a study of breast tumors, draining lymph nodes, adjacent tissues. Axillary draining lymph nodes of breast cancer patients supplied the node samples. TCRdb called the multiplex PCR reads again in MiXCR, with one record for every CDR3 protein. The table has fewer than 250,000 distinct CDR3 sequences, approximately 31% seen once. Sequencing was performed on axillary lymph node tissue. The receptors originated from a female donor with breast cancer. Some clones in this sample may be carry-over from other donors' samples.

The table lists this clonotype with a count of one. The conserved closing phenylalanine or tryptophan is absent in this CDR3, likely reflecting a read error. The CDR3 DNA is TGTGCCAGCGGGAGGACTGAGCAGTTCCTC. Translating gives CASGRTEQFL. This chain links TRBV6-5 with TRBJ2-1, with TRBD2 as a possible D gene (6 bases). Germline V gene lookup returns CDR1 MNHEY and CDR2 SVGAGI. V lost 8 bases and J lost 9, with 8 bases in between. The CDR3 runs 10 residues.

This clonotype was seen more than once but under ten times. The CDR3 here is CASSSSGGNQPQHF. In DNA form, the CDR3 reads TGTGCCAGCAGTTCCTCCGGGGGAAATCAGCCCCAGCATTTT. The chain is built from TRBV6-2 or TRBV6-3 and TRBJ1-5, with D possibly TRBD1 on 5 matching bases. V lost 4 bases and J 4 bases, leaving 11 bases between the germline ends. The germline gives CDR1 MNHEY, CDR2 SVGEGT. This CDR3 has 14 amino acids.

In its sample, this clonotype was seen a few times. This could be a read error, since a much larger clone is one nucleotide away. The chain joins TRBV20-1 to TRBJ2-7; 7 positions agree with TRBD1. The CDR3 length is 13 residues. In germline, CDR1 is DFQATT, CDR2 SNEGSKA (reference sequence). The CDR3: CSARNRGGYAQYF. CDR3 nucleotides: TGCAGTGCTAGAAACAGGGGTGGGTACGCGCAGTACTTC.

The J gene is TRBJ2-1, the V gene TRBV4-2, with 7 bases lining up with TRBD2. The CDR3 extends over 14 amino acids. Germline V CDR1 and CDR2: LGHNA, YNFKEQ. The V segment lost 4 bases and the J segment 3 bases; nucleotides outside the gene matches: 3. CDR3 DNA sequence: TGTGCCAGCAGCCGAGCGGGGAACTACAATGAGCAGTTCTTC. Residues: CASSRAGNYNEQFF.

This clonotype has just a few counts. An end of the junction differs from the germline gene, which may be a read error. The chain links TRBV9 to TRBJ2-4; D perhaps matches TRBD2 (5 bases). Per germline, CDR1 SGDLS and CDR2 YYNGEE. This CDR3 region has 14 residues. CDR3 sequence (DNA): TGTGCCAGCAGCCCACTTCGGACTGAGAACATTCAGTCCTTC. Protein sequence: CASSPLRTENIQSF.

This clonotype was counted ten times or more. The rearrangement uses TRBV5-5 and TRBJ2-3; 9 nucleotides align to TRBD1. V lost 4 bases to trimming and J lost 2 bases; unmatched junction nucleotides: 20. Germline loops: CDR1 SGHKS, CDR2 YYEKEE (reference sequence). CDR3 size: 20 residues. CDR3 coding DNA: TGTGCCAGCAGCCGACCTCGGGACAGGGCTTTCGAGAGTTCCACAGATACGCAGTATTTT. Protein sequence: CASSRPRDRAFESSTDTQYF.

This clonotype was observed once. The genes are TRBV4-3 and TRBJ2-7, with TRBD2 identical over 7 bases. Trimming took 0 bases from V and 0 from J; bases not matched to a gene: 11. This CDR3 has 18 amino acids. Per germline, CDR1 LGHNA and CDR2 YSLEER. The CDR3 is CASSQEASGATSSYEQYF. The CDR3 DNA sequence: TGCGCCAGCAGCCAAGAGGCTAGCGGAGCTACTAGCTCCTACGAGCAGTACTTC.

To note about this clonotype: The CDR3 does not close with the conserved phenylalanine or tryptophan, likely indicating a read error. This chain connects TRBV20-1 to TRBJ1-1; TRBD1 is a possible D gene (5 bases). Germline V lookup: CDR1 DFQATT, CDR2 SNEGSKA (reference sequence). V was cut by 4 bases and J by 1 base, with 13 bases left in between. The CDR3 is 14 residues long. CDR3 amino acids: CSATTGLRNTEAFC. The CDR3 bases are TGCAGTGCTACCACAGGTCTAAGGAACACTGAAGCTTTCTGT.

Many counts were recorded for this clonotype. The V call is TRBV20-1, the J call TRBJ2-1; TRBD2 is a possible D gene (6 bases). The CDR3 runs to 13 residues. Germline loops: CDR1 DFQATT, CDR2 SNEGSKA (reference sequence). V was shortened by 3 bases and J by 8 bases, with 14 bases between the two germline ends. This CDR3 is CSASGLPAHEQFF. As DNA, the CDR3 is TGCAGTGCTAGCGGACTACCTGCGCATGAGCAGTTCTTC.

In its sample, this clonotype was seen many times. This rearrangement joins TRBV5-1 to TRBJ2-5; D perhaps matches TRBD1 (5 bases). V lost 3 bases and J 8 bases, leaving 17 bases between the germline ends. The V gene's germline CDR1 is SGHRS and CDR2 YFSETQ. This CDR3 has 14 amino acids. The DNA for the CDR3 is TGCGCCAGCAGCTCTTCCTCAGGGCGCGACACCCAGTACTTC. As protein: CASSSSSGRDTQYF.

The rearrangement uses TRBV2 and TRBJ1-1; no firm D call. The CDR3 totals 16 residues. Trimming shortened V by 8 bases and J by 0 bases, and 19 bases separated the two germline ends. Germline assignment: CDR1 SNHLY and CDR2 FYNNEI. CDR3 sequence: CASSARRVSMNTEAFF. CDR3 coding DNA: TGTGCCAGCTCAGCCCGACGGGTTTCGATGAACACTGAAGCTTTCTTT.

This clonotype was detected ten times or more. The chain couples TRBV5-1 to TRBJ2-2, with 10 bases matching TRBD2. Germline V gene data show CDR1 as SGHRS and CDR2 as YFSETQ. The CDR3 consists of 16 residues. V gave up 5 bases and J gave up 0 bases; unmatched junction bases: 4. This CDR3 reads CASSPLAGANTGELFF. CDR3 coding DNA: TGCGCCAGCAGTCCCCTAGCGGGGGCGAACACCGGGGAGCTGTTTTTT.

The chain has TRBV7-7 and TRBJ2-7, with unresolved D. CDR1 and CDR2 (germline): SSHAT, FNYEAQ (reference sequence). This CDR3 spans 13 amino acids. In nucleotides, the CDR3 is TGTGCTAGCAGCTCAGGCCCCGGCTACGAGCAGTACGTC. Its protein is CASSSGPGYEQYV.

At least ten counts were recorded for this clonotype. The chain joins TRBV4-2 to TRBJ2-7; no reliable D call. The germline V gene encodes CDR1 LGHNA and CDR2 YNFKEQ. Deletions cut 0 bases from V and 1 base from J, with 10 bases between. The CDR3 has 15 residues. This CDR3 reads CASSQDNGGSYEQYF. The CDR3 DNA reads TGTGCCAGCAGCCAAGATAACGGCGGTTCCTACGAGCAGTACTTC.

This clonotype was detected many times. The V call is TRBV7-3, the J call TRBJ2-7; possible D gene TRBD2, 6 bases. The CDR3 is 14 amino acids. Germline lookup yields CDR1 SGHTA and CDR2 FQGTGA. V shed 5 bases and J shed 6 bases, with 17 bases lying between them. The CDR3: CASSPRLDSSEQYF. CDR3 in DNA: TGTGCCAGCAGCCCTAGACTAGATTCGAGCGAGCAGTACTTC.

This clonotype was picked up many times. The chain recombines TRBV6-5 with TRBJ1-6; 7 nucleotides align to TRBD1. Trimming cost V 0 bases and J 4 bases; bases outside gene matches: 6. Germline V gene lookup returns CDR1 MNHEY and CDR2 SVGAGI. This CDR3 region has 17 residues. For the CDR3, the DNA is TGTGCCAGCAGTTACTCGAACGTGGGACAGTATAATTCACCCCTCCACTTT. Translation: CASSYSNVGQYNSPLHF.

This clonotype was detected ten times or more. The chain joins TRBV12-3 or TRBV12-4 to TRBJ2-7; D not certain. The CDR3 sequence is 12 residues long. The V end lost 2 bases, the J end lost 3 bases, and 5 bases lay between the germline ends. CDR3 sequence (DNA): TGTGCCAGCAGTTTATCCGTCTACGAGCAGTACTTC. Translated: CASSLSVYEQYF.

The chain couples TRBV4-2 to TRBJ2-2, with 10 bases matching TRBD2. The ends lost 1 base at V and 2 bases at J; junction bases unmatched: 10. Per the germline V gene, CDR1 is LGHNA and CDR2 is YNFKEQ. This CDR3 is 19 amino acids long. The CDR3 DNA sequence: TGTGCCAGCAGCCAAGCCCCGGATGGACTAGCGGTTAACACCGGGGAGCTGTTTTTT. This codes for CASSQAPDGLAVNTGELFF.

The J gene is TRBJ2-5, the V gene TRBV7-9, with 8 bases lining up with TRBD2. Germline V gene sequence: CDR1 SEHNR, CDR2 FQNEAQ (reference sequence). The trim removed 0 bases at V and 4 bases at J, leaving 1 base unmatched. CDR3 size: 14 residues. The CDR3 nucleotides read TGTGCCAGCAGCTTAGCAGCGGGAGTAGAGACCCAGTACTTC. Translating gives CASSLAAGVETQYF. The variable domain in full, with the rest retrieved from reference TRBV7-9 and TRBJ2-5, is DTGVSQNPRHKITKRGQNVTFRCDPISEHNRLYWYRQTLGQGPEFLTYFQNEAQLEKSRLLSDRFSAERPKGSFSTLEIQRTEQGDSAMYLCASSLAAGVETQYFGPGTRLLVL.

This clonotype was observed many times. J is TRBJ1-1 and V is TRBV12-3 or TRBV12-4; no firm D call. This CDR3 spans 14 amino acids. The V end was cut by 2 bases, the J end by 0 bases, with 7 bases between. The CDR3 coding sequence is TGTGCCAGCAGTTTATCCGGAATGAACACTGAAGCTTTCTTT. Translating gives CASSLSGMNTEAFF.

This clonotype came up many times. This clone may be a read error of a much larger clone one base away. The chain joins TRBV11-3 to TRBJ2-7; a possible D gene is TRBD1 (6 bases). The CDR3 is 14 amino acids. Germline CDR1 reads SGHNT; CDR2 reads YENEEA. V was trimmed by 4 bases and J by 6 bases, leaving 16 bases between them. Written as DNA, the CDR3 is TGTGCCAGCAGCTCAATGCGGACAGCGGTCGAGCAGTACTTC. Translated, it gives CASSSMRTAVEQYF.

This clonotype was detected ten times or more. The V and J genes are TRBV4-1 and TRBJ2-3, with D possibly matching TRBD1 (7 bases). The CDR3 has 17 amino acids. V was clipped by 1 base and J by 6 bases, with 20 bases between them. Germline V CDR1 and CDR2: MGHRA, YSYEKL. CDR3 region: CASSQGVGGGQGDTQYF. For the CDR3, the DNA is TGCGCCAGCAGCCAAGGGGTCGGAGGGGGCCAAGGCGATACGCAGTATTTT.

This clonotype was seen at least ten times. This CDR3 is CASSSSDRNYGYTF. The CDR3 DNA reads as TGCGCCAGCAGCTCCTCCGACAGAAACTATGGCTACACCTTC. The V and J genes are TRBV5-1 and TRBJ1-2; D possibly corresponds to TRBD1 (5 bases). V was cut by 3 bases and J by 2 bases, with 11 bases left in between. The V gene's germline CDR1 is SGHRS and CDR2 YFSETQ. The CDR3 runs 14 residues.

The V and J genes are TRBV4-3 and TRBJ2-7, with 9 bases aligning to TRBD2. The junction had 5 bases not matched to a gene; V was cut back by 4 bases and J by 1 base. CDR3 size: 15 residues. Germline values: CDR1 LGHNA, CDR2 YSLEER. CDR3 region: CASSPRLAESYEQYF. The CDR3 DNA sequence: TGCGCCAGCAGCCCCCGACTAGCGGAGTCCTACGAGCAGTACTTC.

This sequence joins TRBV24-1 and TRBJ2-1; 10 bases line up with TRBD2. The trim removed 4 bases at V and 5 bases at J, leaving 7 bases unmatched. This CDR3 contains 16 residues. In germline, CDR1 is KGHDR, CDR2 SFDVKD. Here the CDR3 reads CATSDPRTSGHNEQFF. CDR3 nucleotide sequence: TGTGCCACCAGTGACCCCCGGACTAGCGGACACAATGAGCAGTTCTTC.

The chain has TRBV15 and TRBJ1-3; D remains ambiguous. This CDR3 is built from 12 residues. Per germline, CDR1 LNHNV and CDR2 YYDKDF (reference sequence). Deletions cut 0 bases from V and 12 bases from J, with 9 bases between. The CDR3 DNA follows: TGTGCCACCAGCAGAGATCGGGAGGGCATATATTTT. Protein: CATSRDREGIYF.